These T cell receptor beta chains were read from a single sample in a study of blood T cell repertoires in COVID-19. The method was immunoSEQ multiplex PCR; TCRdb's version includes in-frame clones alone and lacks a portion of them. The profile shows 150,000 or so clones, roughly four fifths of them singletons. The sequenced sample was peripheral blood. The receptor set was obtained from a human donor with acute or convalescent COVID-19. The donor label of this sample is uncertain. Each CDR3 is given with its conserved first and last residue. Each record gives: V gene, J gene, clone size, D gene, CDR3 DNA, CDR3 protein. A D gene is named only where the DNA matches it firmly. Rows give clone size only sometimes, using once, few, many, or a class for an expanded clone.

>TRBV7-2|TRBJ2-7|.|TRBD2
TGTGCCAGCAGCCCGGCTAGCGGAAGCTCCTACGAGCAGTACTTC
CASSPASGSSYEQYF
>TRBV5-6|TRBJ2-7|.|TRBD1
TGTGCCAGCAGTCGGGACAGGGGACGGGAGCAGTACTTC
CASSRDRGREQYF
>TRBV9|TRBJ1-2|few|TRBD1
TGTGCCAGCAGCACATCAGGGGGCAATTATGGCTACACCTTC
CASSTSGGNYGYTF
>TRBV5-6|TRBJ2-3|.|.
TGTGCCAGCAGCGAAAGGGGAAAAACTAAAGATACGCAGTATTTT
CASSERGKTKDTQYF
>TRBV9|TRBJ2-3|.|TRBD2
TGTGCCAGCAGCGCGGCGGGGGGGCTTTATACGCAGTATTTT
CASSAAGGLYTQYF
>TRBV29-1|TRBJ2-5|.|.
TGCAGCGTTGTGTCCTGGAGGCAGCAAGAGACCCAGTACTTC
CSVVSWRQQETQYF
>TRBV9|TRBJ2-1|.|.
TGTGCCAGCAGCTCGGACTCACAGGGCGAGCAGTTCTTC
CASSSDSQGEQFF
>TRBV6-1|TRBJ1-1|.|.
TGTGCCAGCAGTGAAGGGGCACTTGAAGCTTTCTTT
CASSEGALEAFF
>TRBV19|TRBJ1-2|.|.
TGTGCCAGTAGTATAACCCAGGGAAGGTATGGCTACACCTTC
CASSITQGRYGYTF
>TRBV6-5|TRBJ1-4|.|TRBD1
TGTGCCAGCGGTAGACGGACAGGTAATGAAAAACTGTTTTTT
CASGRRTGNEKLFF
>TRBV4-1|TRBJ2-5|.|.
TGCGCCAGCAGCCCCTTCCCGATAAGCGGGACCCAGTACTTC
CASSPFPISGTQYF
>TRBV18|TRBJ1-6|.|TRBD1
TGTGCCAGCTCACCAAACAGGGGGAATAATTCACCCCTCCACTTT
CASSPNRGNNSPLHF
>TRBV19|TRBJ1-3|few|.
TGTGCCAGTAGACTACGAGGGGAGGAGTCCGGAAACACCATATATTTT
CASRLRGEESGNTIYF
>TRBV5-4|TRBJ1-1|.|.
TGTGCCAGCACACCTGGGGCAGCTTTGAACACTGAAGCTTTCTTT
CASTPGAALNTEAFF
>TRBV3-1/TRBV3-2|TRBJ2-5|.|.
TGTGCCAGCAGCGAAACCGGGACACTCAAAGAGACCCAGTACTTC
CASSETGTLKETQYF
>TRBV27|TRBJ1-3|.|TRBD1
TGTGCCAGCAGACGAACCGGGACAGGTTCTGGAAACACCATATATTTT
CASRRTGTGSGNTIYF
>TRBV30|TRBJ2-2|.|.
TGTGCCTGGAAAGGGGGGGCACCCGGGGAGCTGTTTTTT
CAWKGGAPGELFF
>TRBV27|TRBJ2-1|.|.
TGTGCCAGCACTTGGTCGAGCTCCTACAATGAGCAGTTCTTC
CASTWSSSYNEQFF
>TRBV19|TRBJ2-2|.|.
TGTGCCAGTAGTATAGACGGGGGAAACACCGGGGAGCTGTTTTTT
CASSIDGGNTGELFF
>TRBV6-5|TRBJ2-3|.|TRBD2
TGTGCCAGCAGTCCCCGGGGGGGATTCACAGATACGCAGTATTTT
CASSPRGGFTDTQYF
>TRBV9|TRBJ2-7|once|.
TGTGCCAGCAGCGTCTCCGGTATCTCCTACGAGCAGTACTTC
CASSVSGISYEQYF
>TRBV11-2|TRBJ2-5|few|TRBD1
TGTGCCAGCAGCTTGGGGACAGGGATGGAGACCCAGTACTTC
CASSLGTGMETQYF
>TRBV11-2|TRBJ2-2|once|.
TGTGCCAGCAGCTTATCCTCCTACACCGGGGAGCTGTTTTTT
CASSLSSYTGELFF
>TRBV6-8|TRBJ1-2|.|.
TGTGCCAGCGGGGAGCTGCATCGTGGCTACACCTTC
CASGELHRGYTF
>TRBV2|TRBJ2-2|.|TRBD1
TGTGCCAGCAGTGAACCGCATGGGGACAGGGTGAACACCGGGGAGCTGTTTTTT
CASSEPHGDRVNTGELFF
>TRBV12-3/TRBV12-4|TRBJ2-7|.|.
TGTGCCAGCAGTCCCGCTAGGTACGAGCAGTACTTC
CASSPARYEQYF
>TRBV11-3|TRBJ2-2|.|.
TGTGCCAGCAGCTCTGGCAGGGCGGACACCGGGGAGCTGTTTTTT
CASSSGRADTGELFF
>TRBV7-2|TRBJ2-3|.|TRBD2
TGTGCCAGCAGCTATAGCGGGGGGAGCACAGATACGCAGTATTTT
CASSYSGGSTDTQYF
>TRBV6-1|TRBJ1-2|few|.
TGTGCCAGCAGTGACAGGGGTTCGAGACATGGCTACACCTTC
CASSDRGSRHGYTF
>TRBV30|TRBJ1-1|few|.
TGTGCCTGGAGTGCCCTGTACTCGGAGGGCACTGAAGCTTTCTTT
CAWSALYSEGTEAFF
>TRBV3-1/TRBV3-2|TRBJ1-5|.|.
TGTGCCAGCAGCCAGGGCCCTCAGCCCCAGCATTTT
CASSQGPQPQHF
>TRBV5-1|TRBJ2-7|.|.
TGCGCCAGCAGCCTGGGACAAAAGACCGAGCAGTACTTC
CASSLGQKTEQYF
>TRBV11-2|TRBJ1-6|.|.
TGTGCCAGCAGCTTAGGGCAGGGAAAGTCACCCCTCCACTTT
CASSLGQGKSPLHF
>TRBV19|TRBJ1-6|.|.
TGTGCCAGTAGTCAACCGGGACTCAATAATTCACCCCTCCACTTT
CASSQPGLNNSPLHF
>TRBV7-6|TRBJ1-4|once|.
TGTGCCAGCAGCTTAGGCCTAACAGGAGTTAATGAAAAACTGTTTTTT
CASSLGLTGVNEKLFF
>TRBV30|TRBJ2-7|.|TRBD2
TGTGCCTGGAGTGTAAAGAGCGGGGCCTCCTACGAGCAGTACTTC
CAWSVKSGASYEQYF
>TRBV18|TRBJ1-2|once|TRBD1
TGTGCCAGCTCACCAGACAGGGGGGTCTATGGCTACACCTTC
CASSPDRGVYGYTF
>TRBV18|TRBJ1-1|.|.
TGTGCCAGCTCGCAGATTAACACTGAAGCTTTCTTT
CASSQINTEAFF
>TRBV5-1|TRBJ1-6|once|TRBD1
TGCGCCAGCAGCCGGGACAGGGAAGGTTCACCCCTCCACTTT
CASSRDREGSPLHF
>TRBV30|TRBJ1-2|.|TRBD1
TGTGCCTGGAAATCGGACAGGGGCGCCTATGGCTACACCTTC
CAWKSDRGAYGYTF
>TRBV6-5|TRBJ1-1|.|.
TGTGCCAGCAGTAGATCCGGGTTGAACACTGAAGCTTTCTTT
CASSRSGLNTEAFF
>TRBV7-9|TRBJ1-2|.|.
TGTGCCAGCAGCTTGGAGGAGGGGTTCTATGGCTACACCTTC
CASSLEEGFYGYTF
>TRBV7-9|TRBJ1-1|.|TRBD1
TGTGCCAGCAGCTTAGTAGGAGGTGGACAGGGTCCGACTGAAGCTTTCTTT
CASSLVGGGQGPTEAFF
>TRBV30|TRBJ1-6|.|.
TGTGCCTGGAGTAGTGGGGGGGCTGAGACACCCCTCCACTTT
CAWSSGGAETPLHF
>TRBV6-5|TRBJ1-2|once|.
TGTGCCAGCACCAAGGGAGACTATGGCTACACCTTC
CASTKGDYGYTF
>TRBV6-2/TRBV6-3|TRBJ1-1|.|.
TGTGCCAGCAGTTACTCTTCAGGGCGAACTGAAGCTTTCTTT
CASSYSSGRTEAFF
>TRBV29-1|TRBJ2-1|.|.
TGCAGCGTTGATCTGTGGCCCTCCTACAATGAGCAGTTCTTC
CSVDLWPSYNEQFF
>TRBV12-3/TRBV12-4|TRBJ1-2|.|TRBD1
TGTGCCAGCAGCTTAGGACAGGGCTATGGCTACACCTTC
CASSLGQGYGYTF
>TRBV14|TRBJ2-2|.|TRBD1
TGTGCCAGCAGCCAATGGGGACAGACGCTAACCGGGGAGCTGTTTTTT
CASSQWGQTLTGELFF
>TRBV2|TRBJ2-1|few|TRBD2
TGTGCCAGCAGTGAACAAGCTAGCGGAGAGCAGTTCTTC
CASSEQASGEQFF
>TRBV6-5|TRBJ2-7|.|.
TGTGCCAGCAGTTACTCAGGGGAAGGGCCCTACGAGCAGTACTTC
CASSYSGEGPYEQYF
>TRBV7-6|TRBJ1-4|.|TRBD1
TGTGCCAGCAGCTTAGGACAGGGGGGTTCCCCTAATGAAAAACTGTTTTTT
CASSLGQGGSPNEKLFF
>TRBV2|TRBJ1-4|once|TRBD1
TGTGCCAGCAGAGCGTGGGGACAGCCTAATGAAAAACTGTTTTTT
CASRAWGQPNEKLFF
>TRBV7-2|TRBJ1-6|.|.
TGTGCCAGCAGCTTAGTCGCCCCAGCGAGCTCCTATAATTCACCCCTCCACTTT
CASSLVAPASSYNSPLHF
>TRBV6-2/TRBV6-3|TRBJ1-2|.|.
TGTGCCAGCAGTTACAAGCTCTATGGCTACACCTTC
CASSYKLYGYTF
>TRBV5-1|TRBJ2-5|.|.
TGCGCCAGCAGCTTCAACGCAGGCGAGACCCAGTACTTC
CASSFNAGETQYF
>TRBV7-8|TRBJ1-6|.|.
TGTGCCAGCAGCTTAACGGCAGGGTTGGGATCACCCCTCCACTTT
CASSLTAGLGSPLHF
>TRBV5-1|TRBJ2-1|.|TRBD1
TGCGCCAGCAGCAGTATTGGGGCCCCAGGGGGTACCTACAATGAGCAGTTCTTC
CASSSIGAPGGTYNEQFF
>TRBV2|TRBJ1-5|.|.
TGTGCCAGCAGTGAATATCGGGAGAATCAGCCCCAGCATTTT
CASSEYRENQPQHF